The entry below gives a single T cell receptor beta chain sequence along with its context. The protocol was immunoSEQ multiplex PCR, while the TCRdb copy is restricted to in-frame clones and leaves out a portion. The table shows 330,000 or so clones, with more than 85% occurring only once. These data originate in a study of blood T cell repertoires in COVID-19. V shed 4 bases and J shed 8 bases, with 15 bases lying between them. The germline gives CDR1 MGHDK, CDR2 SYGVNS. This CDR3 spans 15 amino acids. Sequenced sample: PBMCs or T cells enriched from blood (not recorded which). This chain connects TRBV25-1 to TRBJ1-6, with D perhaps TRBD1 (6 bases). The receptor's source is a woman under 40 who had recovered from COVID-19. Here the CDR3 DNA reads TGTGCCAGCAGTGCCGGGGGGGGGCGGCATTCACCCCTCCACTTT. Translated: CASSAGGGRHSPLHF.